Each of the 31 T cell receptor beta chains below was sequenced from the same sample in a study of blood T cell repertoires in COVID-19. The data were produced by immunoSEQ multiplex PCR, yet TCRdb's version contains in-frame clones alone and is incomplete. The sample lists roughly 370,000 clones; about 83% were seen once. Sequencing was performed on PBMCs or T cells enriched from blood (not recorded which). The receptors come from a woman aged 45 to 65 who had recovered from COVID-19.

The table lists this clone with a count of one. The rearrangement joins TRBV29-1 to TRBJ2-1, with 8 bases that match TRBD2. Germline CDR1 reads SQVTM; CDR2 reads ANQGSEA. J was trimmed by 4 bases and V by 7 bases; bases with no gene match: 9. This CDR3 contains 14 residues. CDR3 residues: CSAGGAGEYNEQFF. The CDR3 bases are TGCAGCGCCGGGGGAGCGGGGGAATACAATGAGCAGTTCTTC.

This chain uses TRBV27 with TRBJ2-5, with D perhaps matching TRBD1 (7 bases). CDR1 is MNHEY, CDR2 SMNVEV, per germline (reference sequence). The germline V and J ends were trimmed by 1 base and 4 bases, with 19 bases remaining between them. The CDR3 runs 17 residues. The CDR3 DNA sequence: TGTGCCAGCAGTTTATTGGGGGGCAGGGGGGAGGTAGAGACCCAGTACTTC. The encoded protein is CASSLLGGRGEVETQYF.

The chain is built from TRBV30 and TRBJ1-4; D not certain. The ends were cut back, 5 bases at V and 14 bases at J, with 15 bases in the middle. CDR1 and CDR2 from the germline V gene are GTSNPN and SVGIG (reference sequence). This CDR3 contains 11 residues. CDR3 DNA: TGTGCCTGGGCCTCGAGTCGATGGCTGTTTTTT. Its translation is CAWASSRWLFF. The variable domain in full, completed from reference TRBV30 and TRBJ1-4, reads SQTIHQWPATLVQPVGSPLSLECTVEGTSNPNLYWYRQAAGRGLQLLFYSVGIGQISSEVPQNLSASRPQDRQFILSSKKLLLSDSGFYLCAWASSRWLFFGSGTQLSVL.

This clone was detected only once. The CDR3 bases are TGTGCCAGCAGTTACCAGGAGGGGACGGGAGCTTTCTTT. Translating gives CASSYQEGTGAFF. The chain recombines TRBV6-5 with TRBJ1-1; maybe TRBD1 (5 bases). The CDR3 sequence is 13 residues long. V lost 2 bases to trimming and J lost 10 bases, with 14 bases between them. Looked up from germline, CDR1 is MNHEY and CDR2 is SVGAGI.

The chain is built from TRBV19 and TRBJ2-1, with D uncertain. Germline values: CDR1 LNHDA, CDR2 SQIVND (reference sequence). With 4 bases removed from V and 6 bases from J, the gap between germline ends came to 7 bases. This CDR3 contains 12 residues. CDR3 DNA: TGTGCCAGTAGTAGCGGTCTCAATGAGCAGTTCTTC. Protein sequence: CASSSGLNEQFF.

The sample holds a few counts of this clone. The V call is TRBV10-3, the J call TRBJ2-7; maybe TRBD1 (5 bases). The CDR3 extends over 12 amino acids. CDR1 and CDR2 (germline): ENHRY, SYGVKD. V was shortened by 4 bases and J by 5 bases, with 9 bases between the two germline ends. The CDR3 sequence: CAISGPGNEQYF. The CDR3 coding sequence is TGTGCCATCAGTGGGCCAGGGAACGAGCAGTACTTC.

This CDR3 is CSVEAGGWGEEEKLFF. CDR3 sequence (DNA): TGCAGCGTTGAAGCAGGAGGTTGGGGGGAAGAGGAAAAACTGTTTTTT. The V gene is TRBV29-1, the J gene TRBJ1-4; TRBD1 might be the D (5 bases). There are 16 residues in the CDR3. Germline CDR1 SQVTM, CDR2 ANQGSEA. The V gene lost 1 base and the J gene lost 8 bases, with 20 bases spanning the gap.

The V gene is TRBV6-1, the J gene TRBJ1-6; TRBD1 agrees at 8 bases. This CDR3 is 14 amino acids long. The junction had 4 bases not matched to a gene; V was cut back by 5 bases and J by 7 bases. CDR1 MNHNS and CDR2 SASEGT come from the germline V gene. CDR3: CASSIRDRNSPLHF. CDR3 nucleotide sequence: TGTGCCAGCAGTATACGGGACAGGAATTCACCCCTCCACTTT.

The rearrangement uses TRBV2 and TRBJ2-7, with 8 bases that match TRBD2. With V trimmed by 5 bases and J by 1 base, 4 bases remained unmatched. The CDR3 runs to 14 residues. Germline V lookup: CDR1 SNHLY, CDR2 FYNNEI. The CDR3 sequence: CASSRASGSYEQYF. In DNA, the CDR3 is TGTGCCAGCAGTAGGGCTAGCGGGTCCTACGAGCAGTACTTC.

The chain joins TRBV13 to TRBJ1-2; D might be TRBD1 (5 bases). V lost 1 base to trimming and J lost 7 bases, with 16 bases between them. The CDR3 runs 15 residues. CDR1 is PRHDT, CDR2 FYEKMQ, per germline (reference sequence). The CDR3 DNA sequence: TGTGCCAGCAGCTTAGCGTTCGGGGGAAGAGGTGGCTACACCTTC. It yields the protein CASSLAFGGRGGYTF.

J is TRBJ2-7 and V is TRBV2, with D uncertain. Germline lookup yields CDR1 SNHLY and CDR2 FYNNEI. The CDR3 totals 14 residues. V was pared by 4 bases and J by 2 bases, with 12 bases between. The CDR3, as DNA: TGTGCCAGCAGTGTGACATGGATTCCCTACGAGCAGTACTTC. The encoded protein is CASSVTWIPYEQYF.

The V call is TRBV2, the J call TRBJ2-7; D is possibly TRBD1 (5 bases). Trimming cost V 4 bases and J 3 bases, with 10 bases left between them. This CDR3 region has 13 residues. The V gene's germline CDR1 is SNHLY and CDR2 FYNNEI. The CDR3 is CASSGQKGYEQYF. In nucleotides, the CDR3 is TGTGCCAGCAGTGGACAGAAGGGCTACGAGCAGTACTTC.

This clone was seen just once. The CDR3: CASSQALAGGPYEQYF. Here the CDR3 DNA reads TGCGCCAGCAGCCAAGCACTAGCGGGGGGCCCCTACGAGCAGTACTTC. V and J are TRBV4-1 and TRBJ2-7; 12 bases match TRBD2. The trim removed 1 base at V and 2 bases at J, leaving 3 bases unmatched. The CDR3 runs to 16 residues. The germline gives CDR1 MGHRA, CDR2 YSYEKL.

This clone was seen a few times. The J gene is TRBJ1-1, the V gene TRBV10-3, with TRBD1 matching over 10 bases. Germline-derived CDR1 and CDR2 are ENHRY and SYGVKD. CDR3 size: 14 residues. Losses at the gene ends were 7 bases for V and 5 bases for J; bases not matched to a gene: 7. CDR3 coding DNA: TGTGCCATCAATAAAGACAGGGGGCAAACTGAAGCTTTCTTT. Amino acid sequence: CAINKDRGQTEAFF.

This chain uses TRBV7-2 with TRBJ2-1, with unresolved D. Germline CDR1 is SGHTA and CDR2 is FQGNSA. The V end lost 5 bases, the J end lost 10 bases, and 15 bases lay between the germline ends. CDR3 size: 13 residues. This CDR3 is CASSTYVSKEQFF. The CDR3 bases are TGTGCCAGCAGCACCTACGTTTCGAAGGAGCAGTTCTTC.

V and J are TRBV28 and TRBJ1-4; TRBD1 aligns across 7 bases. V shed 8 bases, J shed 3 bases, and the junction held 9 bases outside the gene matches. The CDR3 contains 15 residues. Germline V gives CDR1 MDHEN, CDR2 SYDVKM. The CDR3 region has the DNA TGTGCCAGCCGGGACACCGGGACAGCTAATGAAAAACTGTTTTTT. It codes for CASRDTGTANEKLFF. Supplemented by reference TRBV28 and TRBJ1-4, the full variable domain reads DVKVTQSSRYLVKRTGEKVFLECVQDMDHENMFWYRQDPGLGLRLIYFSYDVKMKEKGDIPEGYSVSREKKERFSLILESASTNQTSMYLCASRDTGTANEKLFFGSGTQLSVL.

This rearrangement joins TRBV4-2 to TRBJ2-5; D perhaps matches TRBD1 (5 bases). Trimming pared 3 bases from V and 7 bases from J, leaving 9 bases between. Germline V CDR1 and CDR2: LGHNA, YNFKEQ. CDR3 length equals 12 residues. CDR3 loop: CASSQAQGTQYF. The CDR3 DNA reads as TGTGCCAGCAGCCAGGCGCAGGGGACCCAGTACTTC.

The gene calls are TRBV7-9 and TRBJ1-1; no clear D. Germline CDR1 and CDR2: SEHNR and FQNEAQ (reference sequence). The CDR3 is 13 amino acids. The V and J ends lost 7 bases and 1 base respectively, with 10 bases between them. The CDR3 region is CASNLGQNTEAFF. CDR3 DNA: TGTGCCAGCAACCTGGGCCAGAACACTGAAGCTTTCTTT.

This rearrangement joins TRBV28 to TRBJ2-1; 8 bases agree with TRBD2. V lost 6 bases and J lost 1; bases outside the gene matches: 8. This CDR3 contains 16 residues. Per germline, CDR1 MDHEN and CDR2 SYDVKM. CDR3 coding DNA: TGTGCCAGCAGGACCGGGGGGGTGTCTTCCTACAATGAGCAGTTCTTC. Its translation: CASRTGGVSSYNEQFF.

J is TRBJ2-3 and V is TRBV12-3 or TRBV12-4, with 9 bases matching TRBD2. This CDR3 spans 13 amino acids. V lost 8 bases, J lost 11 bases, and 11 bases stayed unmatched. CDR3 residues: CASRGGGAVEQYF. The CDR3 DNA is TGTGCCAGCCGGGGCGGGGGGGCCGTGGAGCAGTATTTT.

The CDR3 region is CASRMGQGPYGYTF. CDR3 DNA sequence: TGTGCCAGCAGGATGGGACAGGGCCCCTATGGCTACACCTTC. The V call is TRBV2, the J call TRBJ1-2; 9 bases agree with TRBD1. V shed 6 bases, J shed 4 bases, and the junction held 6 bases outside the gene matches. CDR3 size: 14 residues. Looked up from germline, CDR1 is SNHLY and CDR2 is FYNNEI.

This rearrangement joins TRBV7-9 to TRBJ2-7, with D uncertain. Germline V gives CDR1 SEHNR, CDR2 FQNEAQ (reference sequence). Trimming took 1 base from V and 0 from J, leaving 13 bases between them. The CDR3 runs to 16 residues. CDR3 in amino acids: CASSLDPGQASYEQYF. CDR3 nucleotides: TGTGCCAGCAGCTTAGACCCTGGGCAGGCCTCCTACGAGCAGTACTTC. Full variable domain (remainder filled in from reference TRBV7-9 and TRBJ2-7): DTGVSQNPRHKITKRGQNVTFRCDPISEHNRLYWYRQTLGQGPEFLTYFQNEAQLEKSRLLSDRFSAERPKGSFSTLEIQRTEQGDSAMYLCASSLDPGQASYEQYFGPGTRLTVT.

This clone came up once. The chain combines TRBV5-1 with TRBJ2-3, with 8 bases fitting TRBD2. The ends lost 1 base at V and 3 bases at J; junction bases unmatched: 7. The CDR3 has 16 amino acids. Germline V gives CDR1 SGHRS, CDR2 YFSETQ. The CDR3 region is CASSLLGGAGTDTQYF. CDR3 DNA sequence: TGCGCCAGCAGCTTGCTCGGGGGGGCCGGGACAGATACGCAGTATTTT.

The chain links TRBV6-4 to TRBJ2-1; D perhaps matches TRBD1 (6 bases). The length of the CDR3 is 10 residues. V lost 7 bases and J 10 bases, leaving 8 bases between the germline ends. Germline V CDR1 and CDR2: MRHNA, SNTAGT. CDR3 loop: CASNREEQFF. The CDR3 DNA is TGTGCCAGCAACAGGGAGGAGCAGTTCTTC.

This chain uses TRBV6-5 with TRBJ2-2; a possible D gene is TRBD1 (6 bases). CDR1 is MNHEY and CDR2 is SVGAGI in the germline V gene. The CDR3 sequence is 15 residues long. V lost 4 bases to trimming and J lost 1 base, with 10 bases between them. CDR3 sequence: CASSLQQGNTGELFF. DNA of the CDR3: TGTGCCAGCAGTTTACAACAGGGGAACACCGGGGAGCTGTTTTTT.

This chain uses TRBV5-5 with TRBJ1-1; 8 positions match TRBD1. The CDR3 spans 15 residues. The V segment lost 4 bases and the J segment 5 bases; nucleotides outside the gene matches: 10. The germline V gene has CDR1 SGHKS and CDR2 YYEKEE (reference sequence). CDR3 residues: CASSHRGGVVTEAFF. The CDR3 region has the DNA TGTGCCAGCAGCCACAGGGGGGGCGTAGTAACTGAAGCTTTCTTT.

The chain combines TRBV18 with TRBJ1-2; D gene uncertain. The germline V and J ends were trimmed by 2 bases and 4 bases, with 8 bases remaining between them. The CDR3 extends over 13 amino acids. CDR1 is KGHSH, CDR2 LQKENI, per germline. The CDR3 sequence is CASSPNQAYGYTF. The CDR3 region has the DNA TGTGCCAGCTCACCAAACCAGGCCTATGGCTACACCTTC.

The CDR3 nucleotides are TGTGCCAGCAGCTTCCACTATTCCGGGACAGGGAAATCTTCCTATAATTCACCCCTCCACTTT. It translates to CASSFHYSGTGKSSYNSPLHF. The V and J genes are TRBV7-3 and TRBJ1-6; 9 nucleotides line up with TRBD1. V gave up 3 bases and J gave up 1 base; unmatched junction bases: 16. The CDR3 has 21 residues. From germline, CDR1 is SGHTA and CDR2 FQGTGA.

This chain links TRBV4-2 with TRBJ1-4; a weak D match, TRBD1 (5 bases). Germline assignment: CDR1 LGHNA and CDR2 YNFKEQ. The CDR3 spans 13 residues. V dropped 4 bases and J dropped 3 bases, with 6 bases sitting between them. The CDR3 here is CASSRGANEKLFF. The CDR3 DNA sequence: TGTGCCAGCAGCCGGGGGGCTAATGAAAAACTGTTTTTT.

The chain couples TRBV27 to TRBJ2-7; D possibly corresponds to TRBD2 (5 bases). This CDR3 has 14 residues. The ends were cut back, 5 bases at V and 3 bases at J, with 14 bases in the middle. Germline V gives CDR1 MNHEY, CDR2 SMNVEV (reference sequence). The CDR3 is CASSMRRENYEQYF. The CDR3 coding sequence is TGTGCCAGCAGTATGCGCCGGGAAAACTACGAGCAGTACTTC.

This sequence joins TRBV30 and TRBJ1-5; the D gene is possibly TRBD1 (5 bases). V lost 3 bases, J lost 11 bases, and 17 bases lay in between. Germline CDR1 is GTSNPN and CDR2 is SVGIG (reference sequence). This CDR3 contains 13 residues. The CDR3 here is CAWSPPGPFTQHF. Written as DNA, the CDR3 is TGTGCCTGGAGCCCCCCAGGGCCCTTTACCCAGCATTTT.